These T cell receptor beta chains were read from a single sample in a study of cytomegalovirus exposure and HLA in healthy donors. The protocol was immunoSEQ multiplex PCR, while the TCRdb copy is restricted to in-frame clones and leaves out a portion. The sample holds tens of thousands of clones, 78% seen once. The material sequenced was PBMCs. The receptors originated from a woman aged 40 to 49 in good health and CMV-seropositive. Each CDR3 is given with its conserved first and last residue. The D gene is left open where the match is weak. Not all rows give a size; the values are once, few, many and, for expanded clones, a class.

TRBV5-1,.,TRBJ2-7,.,CASSLGRVGHEQYF,TGCGCCAGCAGCTTGGGCAGGGTTGGCCACGAGCAGTACTTC
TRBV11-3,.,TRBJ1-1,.,CASSLDRWGGMNTEAFF,TGTGCCAGCAGCTTAGATCGATGGGGGGGGATGAACACTGAAGCTTTCTTT
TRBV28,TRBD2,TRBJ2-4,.,CASSESGSAKNIQYF,TGTGCCAGCAGCGAAAGCGGGAGTGCCAAAAACATTCAGTACTTC
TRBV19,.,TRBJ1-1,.,CASSMGDTPGAFF,TGTGCCAGTAGTATGGGGGACACCCCTGGGGCTTTCTTT
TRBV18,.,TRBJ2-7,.,CASSPRDGEQYF,TGTGCCAGCTCACCACGCGACGGGGAGCAGTACTTC
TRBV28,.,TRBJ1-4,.,CASRPVIEEKLFF,TGTGCCAGCAGACCCGTGATAGAAGAAAAACTGTTTTTT
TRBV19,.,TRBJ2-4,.,CASSIDRGWIIQYF,TGTGCCAGTAGTATAGATCGGGGGTGGATCATTCAGTACTTC
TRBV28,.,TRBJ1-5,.,CASTSLEGDQPQHF,TGTGCCAGCACTAGTCTTGAGGGGGATCAGCCCCAGCATTTT
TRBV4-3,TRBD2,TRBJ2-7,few,CASSQDVISGRAYEQYF,TGCGCCAGCAGCCAAGATGTTATAAGCGGGAGGGCCTACGAGCAGTACTTC
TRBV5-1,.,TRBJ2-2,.,CASSSVRTGNTGELFF,TGCGCCAGCAGCTCTGTCAGGACTGGGAACACCGGGGAGCTGTTTTTT
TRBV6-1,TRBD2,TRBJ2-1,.,CASSEGAGAPYNEQFF,TGTGCCAGCAGTGAAGGAGCGGGAGCACCCTACAATGAGCAGTTCTTC
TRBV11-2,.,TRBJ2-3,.,CASSRGIALDTQYF,TGTGCCAGCAGCCGAGGAATAGCTCTAGATACGCAGTATTTT
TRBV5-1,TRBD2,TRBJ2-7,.,CASSLGLAGGEYEQYF,TGCGCCAGCAGCTTGGGGCTAGCGGGAGGGGAGTACGAGCAGTACTTC
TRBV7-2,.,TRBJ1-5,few,CASSLLDQPQHF,TGTGCCAGCAGCCTACTCGATCAGCCCCAGCATTTT
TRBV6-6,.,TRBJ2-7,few,CASSYSTGYEQYF,TGTGCCAGCAGTTACTCTACAGGCTACGAGCAGTACTTC
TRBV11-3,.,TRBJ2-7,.,CASSPGWGVERVYEQYF,TGTGCCAGCAGCCCCGGGTGGGGGGTGGAAAGGGTCTACGAGCAGTACTTC
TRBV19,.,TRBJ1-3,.,CASSALGGSTIYF,TGTGCCAGTAGTGCTCTGGGAGGGAGCACCATATATTTT
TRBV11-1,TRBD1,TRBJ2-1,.,CASSSRVRDRDNEQFF,TGTGCCAGCAGCTCGAGAGTCCGGGACAGAGACAATGAGCAGTTCTTC
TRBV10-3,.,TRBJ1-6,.,CAISETRGLSNSPLHF,TGTGCCATCAGTGAGACGCGGGGCCTATCAAATTCACCCCTCCACTTT
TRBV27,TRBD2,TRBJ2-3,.,CASSSGLAGVADTQYF,TGTGCCAGCAGTTCGGGACTAGCGGGAGTGGCAGATACGCAGTATTTT
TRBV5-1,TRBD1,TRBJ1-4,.,CASSLTGGAEEKLFF,TGCGCCAGCAGCTTGACAGGGGGCGCGGAAGAAAAACTGTTTTTT
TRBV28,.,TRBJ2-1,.,CASSPLAREPNNEQFF,TGTGCCAGCAGTCCCCTAGCGAGGGAGCCGAACAATGAGCAGTTCTTC
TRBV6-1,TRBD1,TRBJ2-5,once,CASSEGQGGETQYF,TGTGCCAGCAGTGAAGGACAGGGCGGAGAGACCCAGTACTTC
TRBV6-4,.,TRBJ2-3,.,CASSAAGISSTDTQYF,TGTGCCAGCAGTGCCGCAGGGATTTCTAGCACAGATACGCAGTATTTT
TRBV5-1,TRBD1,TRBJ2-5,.,CASSLFETGARTQYF,TGCGCCAGCAGCTTGTTCGAGACAGGGGCGAGGACCCAGTACTTC
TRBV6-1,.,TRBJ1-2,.,CASSEKRGSYGYTF,TGTGCCAGCAGTGAAAAAAGGGGTAGCTATGGCTACACCTTC
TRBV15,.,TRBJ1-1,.,CATSRGGDTEAFF,TGTGCCACCAGCAGAGGCGGGGACACTGAAGCTTTCTTT
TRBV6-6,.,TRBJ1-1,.,CASSLQGDTEAFF,TGTGCCAGCAGTTTACAGGGAGACACTGAAGCTTTCTTT
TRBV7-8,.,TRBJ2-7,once,CASSFRGEQYF,TGTGCCAGCAGCTTCAGGGGTGAGCAGTACTTC
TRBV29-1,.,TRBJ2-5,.,CSVKQGGETQYF,TGCAGCGTGAAGCAGGGGGGCGAGACCCAGTACTTC
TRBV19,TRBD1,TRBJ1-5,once,CASSIRGVGQSNQPQHF,TGTGCCAGTAGTATAAGGGGTGTGGGACAGAGCAATCAGCCCCAGCATTTT
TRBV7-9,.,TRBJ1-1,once,CASSRYTELNTEAFF,TGTGCCAGCAGCCGTTACACGGAGTTGAACACTGAAGCTTTCTTT
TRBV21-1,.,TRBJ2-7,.,CASSPEGGVSYEQYF,TGTGCCAGCAGTCCTGAAGGGGGCGTATCCTACGAGCAGTACTTC
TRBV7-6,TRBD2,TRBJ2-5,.,CASSLVGAGGPQQETQYF,TGTGCCAGCAGCTTAGTAGGTGCGGGAGGGCCGCAGCAAGAGACCCAGTACTTC
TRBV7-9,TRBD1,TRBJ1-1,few,CASSRDRDTEAFF,TGTGCCAGCAGCCGGGACAGGGACACTGAAGCTTTCTTT
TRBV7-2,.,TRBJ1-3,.,CASFFLRNRLSGNTIYF,TGTGCCAGCTTTTTTCTTAGAAACAGGCTCTCTGGAAACACCATATATTTT
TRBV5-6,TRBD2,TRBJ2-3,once,CASSSSGTPYF,TGTGCCAGCAGCTCTAGCGGTACCCCATATTTT
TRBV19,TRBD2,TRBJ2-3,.,CASSPLTSEGGSTDTQYF,TGTGCCAGTAGTCCGTTGACTAGCGAGGGGGGGAGCACAGATACGCAGTATTTT
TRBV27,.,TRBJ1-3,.,CASSQWGLGNTIYF,TGTGCCAGCAGCCAATGGGGGCTCGGAAACACCATATATTTT
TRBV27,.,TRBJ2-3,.,CASSPRTASTDTQYF,TGTGCCAGCAGTCCGAGGACAGCTAGCACAGATACGCAGTATTTT
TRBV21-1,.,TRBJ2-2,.,CASSKAPGSGELFF,TGTGCCAGCAGCAAAGCCCCAGGGTCCGGGGAGCTGTTTTTT
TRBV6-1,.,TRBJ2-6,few,CASSEASSGANVLTF,TGTGCCAGCAGTGAAGCTAGCTCTGGGGCCAACGTCCTGACTTTC
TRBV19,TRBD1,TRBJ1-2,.,CASMPGGTGGDNGYTF,TGTGCCAGTATGCCAGGGGGGACAGGGGGCGACAATGGCTACACCTTC
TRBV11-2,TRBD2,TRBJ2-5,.,CASSLSGRPQETQYF,TGTGCCAGCAGCTTAAGCGGGAGACCACAAGAGACCCAGTACTTC
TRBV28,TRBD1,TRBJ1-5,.,CASRYRGNQPQHF,TGTGCCAGCAGGTACAGGGGAAATCAGCCCCAGCATTTT
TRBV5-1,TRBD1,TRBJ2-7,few,CASPDRDEYEQYF,TGCGCCAGTCCCGACAGGGATGAATACGAGCAGTACTTC
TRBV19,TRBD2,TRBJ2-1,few,CASSPAYLSGTSGIYNEQFF,TGTGCCAGTAGCCCAGCTTACTTGAGCGGGACTAGCGGGATCTACAATGAGCAGTTCTTC
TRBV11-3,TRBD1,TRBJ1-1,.,CASSYGQENTEAFF,TGTGCCAGCAGCTACGGACAGGAAAACACTGAAGCTTTCTTT
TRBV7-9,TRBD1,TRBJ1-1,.,CASSLDRGSTEAFF,TGTGCCAGCAGCTTAGACAGGGGGTCCACTGAAGCTTTCTTT
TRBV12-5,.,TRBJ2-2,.,CASGLKGPLGGNTGELFF,TGTGCTAGTGGTTTGAAGGGACCATTAGGGGGGAACACCGGGGAGCTGTTTTTT
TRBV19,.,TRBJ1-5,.,CASSTNRDTYQPQHF,TGTGCCAGTAGCACAAACCGGGACACTTATCAGCCCCAGCATTTT
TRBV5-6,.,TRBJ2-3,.,CASSGKGLLSTDTQYF,TGTGCCAGCAGCGGAAAGGGACTTTTGAGCACAGATACGCAGTATTTT
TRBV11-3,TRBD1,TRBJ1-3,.,CASTTMGQFGNTIYF,TGTGCCAGCACCACCATGGGACAGTTCGGAAACACCATATATTTT
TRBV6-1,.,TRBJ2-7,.,CASSRGSYEQYF,TGTGCCAGCAGCAGGGGTTCCTACGAGCAGTACTTC